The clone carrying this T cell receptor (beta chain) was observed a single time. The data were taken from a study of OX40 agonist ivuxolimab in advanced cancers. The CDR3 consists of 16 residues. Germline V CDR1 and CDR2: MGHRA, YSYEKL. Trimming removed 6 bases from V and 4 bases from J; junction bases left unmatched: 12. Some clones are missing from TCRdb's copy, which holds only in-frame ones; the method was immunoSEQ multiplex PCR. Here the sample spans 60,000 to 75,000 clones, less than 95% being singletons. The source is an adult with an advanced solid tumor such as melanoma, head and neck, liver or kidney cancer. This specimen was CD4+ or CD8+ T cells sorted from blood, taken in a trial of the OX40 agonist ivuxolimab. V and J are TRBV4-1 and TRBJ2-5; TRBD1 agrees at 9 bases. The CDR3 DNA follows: TGCGCCAGCAGGCCGGACAGGGGATCACATCTAGAGACCCAGTACTTC. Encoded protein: CASRPDRGSHLETQYF.